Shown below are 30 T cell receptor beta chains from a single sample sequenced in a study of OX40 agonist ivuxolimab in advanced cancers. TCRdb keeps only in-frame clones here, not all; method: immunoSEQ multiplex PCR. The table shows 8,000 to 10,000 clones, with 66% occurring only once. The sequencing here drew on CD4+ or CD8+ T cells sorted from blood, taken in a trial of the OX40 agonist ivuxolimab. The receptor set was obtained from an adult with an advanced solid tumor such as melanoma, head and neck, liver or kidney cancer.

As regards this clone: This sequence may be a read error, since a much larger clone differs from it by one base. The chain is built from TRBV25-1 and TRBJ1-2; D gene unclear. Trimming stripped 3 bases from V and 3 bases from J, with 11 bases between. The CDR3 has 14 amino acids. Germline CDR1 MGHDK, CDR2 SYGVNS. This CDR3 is CASSDGSNYYGYTF. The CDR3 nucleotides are TGTGCCAGCAGTGACGGGTCCAACTACTATGGCTACACCTTC.

CDR3 nucleotide sequence: TGTGCCAGCAGCCGGGGCTTAACCTACGAGCAGTACTTC. It yields the protein CASSRGLTYEQYF. This chain connects TRBV27 to TRBJ2-7; D might be TRBD1 or TRBD2, each matching 5 bases. V lost 6 bases to trimming and J lost 2 bases, with 11 bases between them. CDR3 size: 13 residues. The germline V gene has CDR1 MNHEY and CDR2 SMNVEV (reference sequence).

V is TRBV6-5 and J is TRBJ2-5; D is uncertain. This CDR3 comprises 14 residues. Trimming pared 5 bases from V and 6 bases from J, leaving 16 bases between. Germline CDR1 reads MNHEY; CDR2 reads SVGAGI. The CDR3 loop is CASSPTGGLKTQYF. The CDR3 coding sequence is TGTGCCAGCAGTCCTACCGGCGGCCTGAAGACCCAGTACTTC.

CDR3 region: CASSLRPGDSNQPQHF. The CDR3 nucleotides read TGTGCCAGCAGTTTAAGGCCGGGGGATAGCAATCAGCCCCAGCATTTT. V gene TRBV27 combines with J gene TRBJ1-5, with D perhaps matching TRBD1 (5 bases). Germline loops: CDR1 MNHEY, CDR2 SMNVEV (reference sequence). This CDR3 is built from 16 residues. V was trimmed by 2 bases and J by 0 bases, leaving 11 bases between them.

This chain's CDR3 is CASSRGAVGAGELFF. In DNA, the CDR3 is TGTGCCAGCAGCCGAGGGGCAGTTGGCGCCGGGGAGCTGTTTTTT. The chain recombines TRBV14 with TRBJ2-2; D may correspond to TRBD1 or TRBD2 (5 bases each). With 4 bases removed from V and 6 bases from J, the gap between germline ends came to 15 bases. The CDR3 totals 15 residues. CDR1 is SGHDN, CDR2 FVKESK, per germline. The full variable domain, its missing parts supplied by reference TRBV14 and TRBJ2-2, is EAGVTQFPSHSVIEKGQTVTLRCDPISGHDNLYWYRRVMGKEIKFLLHFVKESKQDESGMPNNRFLAERTGGTYSTLKVQPAELEDSGVYFCASSRGAVGAGELFFGEGSRLTVL.

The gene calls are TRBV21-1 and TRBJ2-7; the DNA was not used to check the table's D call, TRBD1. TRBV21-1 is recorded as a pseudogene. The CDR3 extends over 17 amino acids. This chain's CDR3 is CASSKTGRQAREYEQYF. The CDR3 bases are TGTGCCAGCAGCAAAACGGGCCGCCAGGCCAGGGAATACGAGCAGTACTTC.

For the CDR3, the DNA is TGTGCCAGCAGCGCCGACAGTATGGTAAAGACCCAGTACTTC. This gives the protein CASSADSMVKTQYF. The gene calls are TRBV7-9 and TRBJ2-5, with D perhaps matching TRBD1 (5 bases). CDR3 size: 14 residues. Germline V lookup: CDR1 SEHNR, CDR2 FQNEAQ (reference sequence). Trimming left V 5 bases short and J 6 bases short, with 16 bases between.

Here the CDR3 reads CASSSAGGLFYEQYF. DNA for the CDR3: TGCGCCAGCAGCTCAGCAGGGGGACTTTTCTACGAGCAGTACTTC. The chain couples TRBV5-1 to TRBJ2-7; the D gene is possibly TRBD1 (7 bases). This CDR3 is built from 15 residues. CDR1 is SGHRS and CDR2 is YFSETQ in the germline V gene. Trimming took off 3 bases at V and 3 bases at J, with 16 bases between the two ends.

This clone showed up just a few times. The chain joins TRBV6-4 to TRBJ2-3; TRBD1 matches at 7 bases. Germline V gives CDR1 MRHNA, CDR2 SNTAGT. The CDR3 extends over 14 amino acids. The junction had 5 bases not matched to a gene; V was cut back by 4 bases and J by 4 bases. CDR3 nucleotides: TGTGCCAGCAGTGTGTCTCAGGGGGCAGATACGCAGTATTTT. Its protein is CASSVSQGADTQYF.

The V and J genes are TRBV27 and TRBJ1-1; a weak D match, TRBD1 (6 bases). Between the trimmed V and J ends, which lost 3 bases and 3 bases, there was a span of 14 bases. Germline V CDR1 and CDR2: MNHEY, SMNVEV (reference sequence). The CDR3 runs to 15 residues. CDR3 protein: CASSFGGGGHTEAFF. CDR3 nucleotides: TGTGCCAGCAGTTTTGGGGGTGGGGGGCACACTGAAGCTTTCTTT.

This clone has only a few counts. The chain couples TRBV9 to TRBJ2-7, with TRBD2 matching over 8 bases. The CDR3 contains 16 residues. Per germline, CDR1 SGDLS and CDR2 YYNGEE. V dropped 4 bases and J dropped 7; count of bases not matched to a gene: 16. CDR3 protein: CASSQDSAGGLGEQYF. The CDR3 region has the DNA TGTGCCAGCAGCCAAGATTCCGCGGGGGGACTGGGAGAGCAGTACTTC.

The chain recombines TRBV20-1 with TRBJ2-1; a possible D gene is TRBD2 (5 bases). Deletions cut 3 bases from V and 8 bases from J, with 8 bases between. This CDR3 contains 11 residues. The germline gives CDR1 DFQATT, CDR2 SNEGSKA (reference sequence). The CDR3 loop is CSASEGDEQFF. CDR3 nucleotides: TGCAGTGCTAGTGAGGGCGATGAGCAGTTCTTC.

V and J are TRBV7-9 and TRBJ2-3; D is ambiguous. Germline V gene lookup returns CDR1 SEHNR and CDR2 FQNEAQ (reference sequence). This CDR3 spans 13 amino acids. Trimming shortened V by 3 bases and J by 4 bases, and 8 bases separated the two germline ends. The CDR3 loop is CASSLDPPDTQYF. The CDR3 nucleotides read TGTGCCAGCAGCTTGGACCCCCCAGATACGCAGTATTTT.

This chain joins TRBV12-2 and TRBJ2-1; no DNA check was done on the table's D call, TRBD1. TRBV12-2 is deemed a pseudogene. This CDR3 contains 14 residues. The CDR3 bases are TGTGCAAGTCGCTTAGAAGATGGGCGCAGTACGGATTTCTTC. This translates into CASRLEDGRSTDFF.

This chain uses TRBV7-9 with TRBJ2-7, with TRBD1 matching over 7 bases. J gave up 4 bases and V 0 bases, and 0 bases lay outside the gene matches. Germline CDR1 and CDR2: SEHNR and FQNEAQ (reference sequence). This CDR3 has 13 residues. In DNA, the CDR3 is TGTGCCAGCAGCTTAGCGGGACAGTACGAGCAGTACTTC. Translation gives CASSLAGQYEQYF.

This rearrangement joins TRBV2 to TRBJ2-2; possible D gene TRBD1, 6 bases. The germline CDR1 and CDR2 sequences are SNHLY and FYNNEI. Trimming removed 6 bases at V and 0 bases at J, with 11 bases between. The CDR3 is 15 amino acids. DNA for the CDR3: TGTGCCAGCAGCGCCGGGACAACGAACACCGGGGAGCTGTTTTTT. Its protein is CASSAGTTNTGELFF.

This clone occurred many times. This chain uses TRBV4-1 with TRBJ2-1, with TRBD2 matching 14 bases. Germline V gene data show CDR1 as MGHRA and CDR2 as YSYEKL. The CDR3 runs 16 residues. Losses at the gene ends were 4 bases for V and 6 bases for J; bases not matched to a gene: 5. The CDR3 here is CASSPSTSGRANEQFF. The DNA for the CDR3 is TGCGCCAGCAGCCCTTCGACTAGCGGGAGGGCCAATGAGCAGTTCTTC.

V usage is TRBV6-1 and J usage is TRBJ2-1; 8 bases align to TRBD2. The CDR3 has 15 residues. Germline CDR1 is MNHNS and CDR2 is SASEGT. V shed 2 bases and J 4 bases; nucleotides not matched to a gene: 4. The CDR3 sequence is CASSEYSGSYNEQFF. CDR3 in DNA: TGTGCCAGCAGTGAATACAGCGGGAGTTACAATGAGCAGTTCTTC.

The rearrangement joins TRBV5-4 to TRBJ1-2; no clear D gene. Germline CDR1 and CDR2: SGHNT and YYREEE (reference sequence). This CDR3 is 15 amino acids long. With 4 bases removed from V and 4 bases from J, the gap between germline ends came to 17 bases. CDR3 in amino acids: CASSHEGSIVYGYTF. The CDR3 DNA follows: TGTGCCAGCAGCCATGAAGGAAGCATAGTCTATGGCTACACCTTC.

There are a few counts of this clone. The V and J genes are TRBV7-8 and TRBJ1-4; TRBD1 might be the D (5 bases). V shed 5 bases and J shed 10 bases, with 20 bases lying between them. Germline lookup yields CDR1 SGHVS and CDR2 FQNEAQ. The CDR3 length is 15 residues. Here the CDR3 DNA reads TGTGCCAGCAGCCATAGGGGACTAGGCTACGGAAAACTGTTTTTT. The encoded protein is CASSHRGLGYGKLFF.

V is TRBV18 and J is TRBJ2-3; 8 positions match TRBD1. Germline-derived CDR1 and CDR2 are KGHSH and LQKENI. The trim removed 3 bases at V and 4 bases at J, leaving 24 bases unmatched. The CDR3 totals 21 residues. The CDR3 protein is CASSPHDPGQVDRGSSDTQYF. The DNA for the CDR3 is TGTGCCAGCTCACCCCACGACCCGGGACAGGTCGATCGGGGCAGCTCAGATACGCAGTATTTT.

CDR3 region: CASSSGQNYEQYF. As DNA, the CDR3 is TGTGCCAGCAGCTCGGGACAGAATTACGAGCAGTACTTC. The rearrangement joins TRBV7-9 to TRBJ2-7; TRBD1 matches at 7 bases. From germline, CDR1 is SEHNR and CDR2 FQNEAQ (reference sequence). The CDR3 totals 13 residues. After removal of 4 bases from V and 4 bases from J, the junction contained 4 bases not matched to a gene.

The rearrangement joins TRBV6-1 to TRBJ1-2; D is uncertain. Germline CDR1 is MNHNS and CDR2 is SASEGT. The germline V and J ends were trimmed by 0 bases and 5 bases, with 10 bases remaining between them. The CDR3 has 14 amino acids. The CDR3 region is CASSEAMEGYGYTF. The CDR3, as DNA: TGTGCCAGCAGTGAAGCGATGGAAGGGTATGGCTACACCTTC.

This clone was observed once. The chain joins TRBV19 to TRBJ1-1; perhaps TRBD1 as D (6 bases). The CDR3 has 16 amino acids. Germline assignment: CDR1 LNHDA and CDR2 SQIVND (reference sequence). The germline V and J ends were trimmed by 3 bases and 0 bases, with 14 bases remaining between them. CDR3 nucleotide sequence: TGTGCCAGTAGTATGGGAGGGGGGCTGATGAACACTGAAGCTTTCTTT. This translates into CASSMGGGLMNTEAFF.

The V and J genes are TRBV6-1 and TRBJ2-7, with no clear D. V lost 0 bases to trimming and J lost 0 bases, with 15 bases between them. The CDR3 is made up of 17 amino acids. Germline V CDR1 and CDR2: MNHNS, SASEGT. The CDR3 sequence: CASSEAQVGLSSYEQYF. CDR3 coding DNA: TGTGCCAGCAGTGAAGCCCAGGTAGGGTTGAGCTCCTACGAGCAGTACTTC.

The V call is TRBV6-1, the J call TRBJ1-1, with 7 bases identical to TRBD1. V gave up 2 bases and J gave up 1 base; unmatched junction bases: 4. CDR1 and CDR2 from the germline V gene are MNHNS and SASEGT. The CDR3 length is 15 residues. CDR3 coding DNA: TGTGCCAGCAGTGAATTCGGGACAGCGAACACTGAAGCTTTCTTT. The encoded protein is CASSEFGTANTEAFF.

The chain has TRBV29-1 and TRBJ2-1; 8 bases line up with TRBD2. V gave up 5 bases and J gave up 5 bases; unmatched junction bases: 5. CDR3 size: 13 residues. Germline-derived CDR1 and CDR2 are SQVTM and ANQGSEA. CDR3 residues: CSVRGSGDNEQFF. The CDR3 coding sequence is TGCAGCGTTCGAGGTAGCGGGGACAATGAGCAGTTCTTC.

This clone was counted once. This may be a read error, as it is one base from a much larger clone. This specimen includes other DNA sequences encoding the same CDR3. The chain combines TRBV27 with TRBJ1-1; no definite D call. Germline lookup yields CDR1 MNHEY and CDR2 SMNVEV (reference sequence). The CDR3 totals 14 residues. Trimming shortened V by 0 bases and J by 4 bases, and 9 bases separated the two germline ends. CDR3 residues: CASSLSGVSTEAFF. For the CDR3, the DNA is TGTGCCAGCAGTTTATCCGGAGTGAGCACTGAAGCTTTCTTT.

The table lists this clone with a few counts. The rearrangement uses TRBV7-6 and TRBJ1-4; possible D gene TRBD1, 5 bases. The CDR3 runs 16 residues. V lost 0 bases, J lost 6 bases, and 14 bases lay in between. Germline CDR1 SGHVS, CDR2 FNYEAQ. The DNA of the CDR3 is TGTGCCAGCAGCTTAGCGGCCGCGCGGGGGGATGAAAAACTGTTTTTT. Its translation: CASSLAAARGDEKLFF.

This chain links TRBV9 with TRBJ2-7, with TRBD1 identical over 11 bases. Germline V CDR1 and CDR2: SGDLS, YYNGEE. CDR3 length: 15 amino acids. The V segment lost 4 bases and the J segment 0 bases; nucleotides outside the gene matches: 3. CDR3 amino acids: CASSQGTGGSYEQYF. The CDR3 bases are TGTGCCAGCAGCCAAGGGACAGGGGGCTCCTACGAGCAGTACTTC.